This TCR beta chain was sequenced during a study of cytomegalovirus exposure and HLA in healthy donors. Study background: Early released data comprised some 85 million unique TCRs from HLA-typed donors. The Caucasian-associated ancestry cluster contained about four fifths of the 398 genotyped donors. Overall study results and limits: On later analysis, the bulk of CMV-associated TCR beta chains appeared to be HLA-restricted. Reports credit the classifier with highly specific, highly sensitive diagnosis of cytomegalovirus status.

As regards this clone: Its antigen is not identified.

Amplification used 60 Vbeta primers and 13 Jbeta primers. The table came from immunoSEQ multiplex PCR; TCRdb's copy has only in-frame clones and leaves some out. Of roughly 250,000 clones in the sample, 80% to 90% were seen once. The CDR3 totals 14 residues. Per the germline V gene, CDR1 is SEHNR and CDR2 is FQNEAQ (reference sequence). With V trimmed by 3 bases and J by 4 bases, 5 bases remained unmatched. Sequencing used PBMCs. The V gene is TRBV7-9, the J gene TRBJ1-2; TRBD1 matches 7 bases. The TCR comes from a woman aged 35 to 49 in good health and CMV-seropositive. Here the CDR3 DNA reads TGTGCCAGCAGCTTCGAGACAGGGATCTATGGCTACACCTTC. Protein sequence: CASSFETGIYGYTF.